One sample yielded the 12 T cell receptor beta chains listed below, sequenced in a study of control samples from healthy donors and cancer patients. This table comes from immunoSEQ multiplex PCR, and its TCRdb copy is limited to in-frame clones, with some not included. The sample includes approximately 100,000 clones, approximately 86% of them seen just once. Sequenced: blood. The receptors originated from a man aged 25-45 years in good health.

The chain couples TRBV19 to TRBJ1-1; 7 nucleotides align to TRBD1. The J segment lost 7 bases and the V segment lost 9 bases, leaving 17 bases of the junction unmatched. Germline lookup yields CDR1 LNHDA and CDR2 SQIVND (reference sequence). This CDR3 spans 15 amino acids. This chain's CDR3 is CASRDRAEGVGEAFF. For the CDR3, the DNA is TGTGCCAGCAGAGACAGGGCTGAAGGGGTGGGTGAAGCTTTCTTT.

CDR3 loop: CATGRSSNTEAFF. The CDR3 region has the DNA TGTGCCACAGGGAGGTCTTCTAACACTGAAGCTTTCTTT. This chain joins TRBV12-3 or TRBV12-4 and TRBJ1-1; a possible D gene is TRBD1 (5 bases). The CDR3 runs 13 residues. Deletions cut 10 bases from V and 2 bases from J, with 14 bases between.

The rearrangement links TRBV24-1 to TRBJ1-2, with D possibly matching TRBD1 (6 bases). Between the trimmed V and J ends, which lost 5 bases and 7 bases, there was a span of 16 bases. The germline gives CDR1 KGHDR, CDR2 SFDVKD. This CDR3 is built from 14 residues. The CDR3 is CATSANREASGYTF. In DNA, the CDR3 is TGTGCCACCAGTGCGAACAGGGAAGCGAGTGGCTACACCTTC.

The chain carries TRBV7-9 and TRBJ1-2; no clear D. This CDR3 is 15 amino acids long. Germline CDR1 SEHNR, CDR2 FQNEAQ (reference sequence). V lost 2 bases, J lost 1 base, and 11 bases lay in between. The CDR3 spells CASSLLGFDNYGYTF. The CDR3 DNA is TGTGCCAGCAGCTTATTGGGTTTTGATAACTATGGCTACACCTTC.

CDR3 sequence reads: CASSQVMYEQYF. CDR3 in DNA: TGTGCCAGCAGCCAAGTAATGTACGAGCAGTACTTC. The chain combines TRBV3-1 (or the pseudogene TRBV3-2) with TRBJ2-7; D unresolved. The CDR3 is made up of 12 amino acids. The V end lost 1 base, the J end lost 4 bases, and 5 bases lay between the germline ends. Per germline, CDR1 LGHDT and CDR2 YNNKEL (reference sequence).

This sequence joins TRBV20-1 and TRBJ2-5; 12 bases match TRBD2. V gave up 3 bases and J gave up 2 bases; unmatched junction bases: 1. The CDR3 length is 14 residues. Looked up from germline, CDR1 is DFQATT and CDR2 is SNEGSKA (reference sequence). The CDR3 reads CSASTSGGQETQYF. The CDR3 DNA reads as TGCAGTGCTAGTACTAGCGGGGGGCAAGAGACCCAGTACTTC.

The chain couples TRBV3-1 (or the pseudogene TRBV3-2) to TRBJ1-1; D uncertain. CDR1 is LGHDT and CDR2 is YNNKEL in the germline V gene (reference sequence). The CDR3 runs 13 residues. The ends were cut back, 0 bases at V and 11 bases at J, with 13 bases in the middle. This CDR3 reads CASSQDVAIGAFF. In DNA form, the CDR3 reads TGTGCCAGCAGCCAAGATGTCGCCATTGGGGCTTTCTTT.

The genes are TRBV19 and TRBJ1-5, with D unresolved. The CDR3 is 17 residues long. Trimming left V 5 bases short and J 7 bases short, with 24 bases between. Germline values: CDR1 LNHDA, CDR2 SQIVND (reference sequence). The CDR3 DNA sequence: TGTGCCAGTAGTGACACCACCTACAATGCCGTCCTACAGCCCCAGCATTTT. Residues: CASSDTTYNAVLQPQHF.

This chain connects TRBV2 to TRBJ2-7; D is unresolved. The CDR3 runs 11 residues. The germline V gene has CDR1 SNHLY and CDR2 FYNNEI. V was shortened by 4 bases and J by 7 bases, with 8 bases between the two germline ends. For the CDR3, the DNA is TGTGCCAGCAGTGCAGGTCTGGAGCAGTACGTC. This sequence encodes CASSAGLEQYV.

CDR3 amino acids: CASGETGGFGKLFF. As DNA, the CDR3 is TGTGCCAGCGGGGAAACAGGAGGTTTCGGAAAACTGTTTTTT. The chain combines TRBV6-5 with TRBJ1-4, with a possible D match to TRBD1 (5 bases). V shed 8 bases and J shed 10 bases, with 20 bases lying between them. There are 14 residues in the CDR3. Germline V lookup: CDR1 MNHEY, CDR2 SVGAGI.

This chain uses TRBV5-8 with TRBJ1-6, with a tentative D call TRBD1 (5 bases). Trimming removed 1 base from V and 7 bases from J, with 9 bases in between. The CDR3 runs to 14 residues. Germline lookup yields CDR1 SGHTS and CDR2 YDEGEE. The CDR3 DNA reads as TGTGCCAGCAGCTTGCGGGGCTTAAATTCACCCCTCCACTTT. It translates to CASSLRGLNSPLHF. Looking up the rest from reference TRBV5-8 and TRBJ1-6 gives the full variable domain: EAGVTQSPTHLIKTRGQQATLRCSPISGHTSVYWYQQALGLGLQFLLWYDEGEERNRGNFPPRFSGRQFPNYSSELNVNALELEDSALYLCASSLRGLNSPLHFGNGTRLTVT.

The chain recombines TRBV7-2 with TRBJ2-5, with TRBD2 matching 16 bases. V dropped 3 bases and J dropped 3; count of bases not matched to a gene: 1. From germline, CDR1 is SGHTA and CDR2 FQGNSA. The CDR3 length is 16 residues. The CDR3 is CASSFGTSGGEETQYF. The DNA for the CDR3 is TGTGCCAGCAGCTTCGGGACTAGCGGGGGGGAAGAGACCCAGTACTTC.